Below are 15 T cell receptor beta chains sequenced from a single sample in a study of blood T cell repertoires in COVID-19. Profiled with immunoSEQ multiplex PCR; TCRdb holds only in-frame clones, not every one. The top ten clones hold about 4.7% of a sample with some 330,000 clones, about 87% of them seen once. What was sequenced was PBMCs or T cells enriched from blood (not recorded which). These receptors all come from a man aged 30-40 years who had recovered from COVID-19.

The chain links TRBV5-4 to TRBJ1-3, with TRBD1 identical over 7 bases. The length of the CDR3 is 15 residues. Looked up from germline, CDR1 is SGHNT and CDR2 is YYREEE (reference sequence). The trim removed 4 bases at V and 0 bases at J, leaving 4 bases unmatched. The CDR3 sequence: CASSTGQASGNTIYF. The DNA of the CDR3 is TGTGCCAGCAGCACCGGACAGGCCTCTGGAAACACCATATATTTT.

The chain combines TRBV5-4 with TRBJ2-7, with D hard to call. The CDR3 sequence is 14 residues long. Germline lookup yields CDR1 SGHNT and CDR2 YYREEE (reference sequence). Trimming removed 0 bases at V and 0 bases at J, with 7 bases between. DNA for the CDR3: TGTGCCAGCAGCTTGGGCGCTCGCTCCTACGAGCAGTACTTC. Translated, it gives CASSLGARSYEQYF.

This clone came up a few times. This rearrangement joins TRBV7-9 to TRBJ2-1; 10 bases match TRBD2. The CDR3 consists of 15 residues. J lost 3 bases, V lost 2 bases, and 1 base had no gene match. The V gene's germline CDR1 is SEHNR and CDR2 FQNEAQ (reference sequence). The CDR3 loop reads CASSLSGRVYNEQFF. In nucleotides, the CDR3 is TGTGCCAGCAGCTTAAGCGGGAGGGTCTACAATGAGCAGTTCTTC.

The chain carries TRBV12-5 and TRBJ1-5; D possibly corresponds to TRBD1 (5 bases). In germline, CDR1 is LGHNT, CDR2 FRNRAP. V was clipped by 6 bases and J by 4 bases, with 10 bases between them. This CDR3 contains 13 residues. The CDR3 bases are TGTGCTAGTGGCTCAGGGTATAATCAGCCCCAGCATTTT. Its translation is CASGSGYNQPQHF.

The genes are TRBV7-8 and TRBJ2-7; 9 bases match TRBD1. The V gene's germline CDR1 is SGHVS and CDR2 FQNEAQ. The CDR3 is 16 residues long. The ends lost 4 bases at V and 1 base at J; junction bases unmatched: 8. This chain's CDR3 is CASSSTAGTGSYEQYF. CDR3 sequence (DNA): TGTGCCAGCAGCTCCACCGCCGGGACAGGGTCCTACGAGCAGTACTTC.

This chain connects TRBV9 to TRBJ2-3, with no clear D. V was trimmed by 4 bases and J by 3 bases, leaving 12 bases between them. The CDR3 runs to 14 residues. From germline, CDR1 is SGDLS and CDR2 YYNGEE. The CDR3 protein is CASSLGVKTDTQYF. The CDR3 region has the DNA TGTGCCAGCAGCCTCGGAGTAAAAACAGATACGCAGTATTTT.

The chain links TRBV5-6 to TRBJ1-6; possible D gene TRBD1, 5 bases. The CDR3 has 15 amino acids. Between the trimmed V and J ends, which lost 0 bases and 8 bases, there was a span of 12 bases. The germline gives CDR1 SGHDT, CDR2 YYEEEE. Here the CDR3 reads CASSLDGGVYSPLHF. The CDR3 nucleotides read TGTGCCAGCAGCTTGGACGGAGGGGTCTATTCACCCCTCCACTTT.

The CDR3 here is CASSIEGANQPQHF. CDR3 DNA sequence: TGTGCCAGTAGTATAGAAGGGGCCAATCAGCCCCAGCATTTT. J is TRBJ1-5 and V is TRBV19, with D possibly being TRBD1 (5 bases). CDR3 length equals 14 residues. Trimming stripped 0 bases from V and 3 bases from J, with 6 bases between. Germline V gene lookup returns CDR1 LNHDA and CDR2 SQIVND (reference sequence).

The chain uses TRBV18 and TRBJ1-6; the D is unclear. Germline loops: CDR1 KGHSH, CDR2 LQKENI. V was cut by 4 bases and J by 12 bases, with 13 bases left in between. The CDR3 spans 13 residues. The chain's CDR3 is CASSQLGVGPLHF. The CDR3 DNA sequence: TGTGCCAGCTCACAACTCGGGGTGGGACCCCTCCACTTT. Supplemented by reference TRBV18 and TRBJ1-6, the full variable domain reads NAGVMQNPRHLVRRRGQEARLRCSPMKGHSHVYWYRQLPEEGLKFMVYLQKENIIDESGMPKERFSAEFPKEGPSILRIQQVVRGDSAAYFCASSQLGVGPLHFGNGTRLTVT.

V usage is TRBV12-3 or TRBV12-4 and J usage is TRBJ2-7; D may be TRBD1 (6 bases). This CDR3 region has 13 residues. Trimming shortened V by 3 bases and J by 3 bases, and 9 bases separated the two germline ends. In DNA, the CDR3 is TGTGCCAGCAGTTTGGACAGCGGCTACGAGCAGTACTTC. It is translated as CASSLDSGYEQYF.

This clone has only a few counts. The J gene is TRBJ1-1, the V gene TRBV6-2 or TRBV6-3; tentatively, D is TRBD1 (6 bases). Between the trimmed V and J ends, which lost 2 bases and 0 bases, there was a span of 16 bases. Germline values: CDR1 MNHEY, CDR2 SVGEGT. The CDR3 runs to 17 residues. CDR3 region: CASSYKQGFSMNTEAFF. The CDR3 DNA is TGTGCCAGCAGTTACAAACAGGGCTTCTCAATGAACACTGAAGCTTTCTTT.

V and J are TRBV6-1 and TRBJ2-1; 9 nucleotides agree with TRBD2. J was trimmed by 4 bases and V by 2 bases; bases with no gene match: 6. The CDR3 totals 16 residues. Germline lookup yields CDR1 MNHNS and CDR2 SASEGT. Here the CDR3 DNA reads TGTGCCAGCAGTGAACGGCGGGGGGGCCGTTACAATGAGCAGTTCTTC. It yields the protein CASSERRGGRYNEQFF.

The chain combines TRBV28 with TRBJ2-1, with a weak D call TRBD1 (6 bases). CDR1 and CDR2 (germline): MDHEN, SYDVKM. CDR3 length: 13 amino acids. V shed 5 bases and J shed 5 bases, with 10 bases lying between them. The CDR3 region is CASSQRTDNEQFF. CDR3 DNA: TGTGCCAGCAGTCAGAGGACAGACAATGAGCAGTTCTTC.

The gene calls are TRBV12-5 and TRBJ1-2; D gene uncertain. The CDR3 runs to 13 residues. V was trimmed by 6 bases and J by 1 base, leaving 9 bases between them. CDR1 is LGHNT, CDR2 FRNRAP, per germline. For the CDR3, the DNA is TGTGCTAGTGGGGAGGACCTTAACTATGGCTACACCTTC. Translating gives CASGEDLNYGYTF.

The V gene is TRBV7-6, the J gene TRBJ2-3; 9 bases match TRBD1. After removal of 5 bases from V and 5 bases from J, the junction contained 17 bases not matched to a gene. CDR1 SGHVS and CDR2 FNYEAQ come from the germline V gene. The CDR3 covers 18 residues. This CDR3 is CASSIPQTGTGPLDTQYF. The CDR3 region has the DNA TGTGCCAGCAGCATTCCACAGACCGGGACAGGGCCTTTAGATACGCAGTATTTT.